A selection of T cell receptor beta chains follows, all from one sample in a study of OX40 agonist ivuxolimab in advanced cancers. Sequencing used immunoSEQ multiplex PCR; TCRdb keeps in-frame clones, though not all of them. The sample holds roughly 80,000 clones, 75% to 90% seen once. The sample consisted of CD4+ or CD8+ T cells sorted from blood, taken in a trial of the OX40 agonist ivuxolimab. Every receptor here comes from an adult with an advanced solid tumor such as melanoma, head and neck, liver or kidney cancer. Each CDR3 is given with its conserved first and last residue. D genes are given only for firm matches. Part of the rows lack a size; the others show once, few, many or a class for expanded clones.

TRBV6-5,-,-,TRBJ1-1,16,CASSYGGFPEGYEAFF,TGTGCCAGCAGTTACGGCGGCTTTCCGGAGGGCTATGAAGCTTTCTTT
TRBV5-1,-,-,TRBJ2-1,15,CASSLLRSSYNEQFF,TGCGCCAGCAGCTTGCTACGGAGCTCCTACAATGAGCAGTTCTTC
TRBV4-1,-,-,TRBJ1-5,16,CASSPQEGGGRQPQHF,TGCGCCAGCAGCCCCCAAGAGGGAGGGGGACGTCAGCCCCAGCATTTT
TRBV7-2,-,-,TRBJ2-7,16,CASSLAVSSEIYEQYF,TGTGCCAGCAGCTTAGCGGTCAGTAGCGAAATATACGAGCAGTACTTC
TRBV9,-,-,TRBJ2-3,14,CASSPTLRTDTQYF,TGTGCCAGCAGCCCGACCCTACGCACAGATACGCAGTATTTT
TRBV6-5,TRBD2,-,TRBJ2-2,15,CASSLVAGGAGELFF,TGTGCCAGCAGTCTGGTAGCGGGAGGAGCCGGGGAGCTGTTTTTT
TRBV7-2,TRBD1,-,TRBJ1-2,13,CASSADRARGYTF,TGTGCCAGCAGCGCAGACAGGGCGCGCGGCTACACCTTC
TRBV2,-,-,TRBJ2-7,11,CASRPGYEQYF,TGTGCCAGCAGACCGGGCTACGAGCAGTACTTC
TRBV5-1,-,-,TRBJ1-5,15,CASSWRGDSNQPQHF,TGCGCCAGCAGCTGGCGGGGAGATAGCAATCAGCCCCAGCATTTT
TRBV9,-,-,TRBJ2-2,12,CASSPHAGELFF,TGTGCCAGCAGCCCTCACGCCGGGGAGCTGTTTTTT
TRBV30,-,-,TRBJ2-7,12,CAWRGSSYEQYF,TGTGCCTGGAGAGGTAGCAGCTACGAGCAGTACTTC
TRBV4-1,-,-,TRBJ1-5,17,CASSSEIRAPGDQPQHF,TGCGCCAGCAGCTCTGAAATCCGGGCCCCAGGAGATCAGCCCCAGCATTTT
TRBV11-2,-,-,TRBJ2-2,12,CASSLEFRELFF,TGTGCCAGCAGCTTAGAGTTCCGGGAGCTGTTTTTT
TRBV7-9,TRBD2,-,TRBJ2-3,16,CASSPKGLAGTDTQYF,TGTGCCAGCAGCCCGAAGGGACTAGCGGGCACAGATACGCAGTATTTT
TRBV19,-,-,TRBJ1-6,15,CASSTASSYNSPLHF,TGTGCCAGTAGTACTGCCAGCTCCTATAATTCACCCCTCCACTTT
TRBV7-2,TRBD2,-,TRBJ2-1,15,CATSRSASGFNEQFF,TGTGCCACCTCTAGGAGCGCTAGCGGCTTCAATGAGCAGTTCTTC
TRBV6-1,TRBD2,once,TRBJ2-1,15,CASSRASGANNEQFF,TGTGCCAGCAGTAGGGCTAGCGGGGCTAACAATGAGCAGTTCTTC
TRBV5-4,TRBD2,few,TRBJ2-2,17,CASSLPRGRANTGELFF,TGTGCCAGCAGCTTGCCTCGTGGGAGGGCGAACACCGGGGAGCTGTTTTTT
TRBV5-1,-,-,TRBJ2-1,14,CASSLDGESNEQFF,TGCGCCAGCAGCTTGGACGGGGAGAGCAATGAGCAGTTCTTC
TRBV6-5,-,-,TRBJ1-1,14,CASGGSDRNTEAFF,TGTGCCAGCGGAGGCTCAGACAGGAACACTGAAGCTTTCTTT
TRBV5-8,TRBD1,-,TRBJ1-4,16,CASSGQGVLTNEKLFF,TGTGCCAGCAGCGGACAGGGGGTTTTGACTAATGAAAAACTGTTTTTT
TRBV18,-,-,TRBJ2-7,12,CASSPGPYEQYF,TGTGCCAGCTCACCGGGGCCCTACGAGCAGTACTTC
TRBV5-1,TRBD1,-,TRBJ1-1,17,CASSSSGTATMNTEAFF,TGCGCCAGCAGCTCATCCGGGACAGCGACTATGAACACTGAAGCTTTCTTT
TRBV27,TRBD2,-,TRBJ2-1,14,CASSLLAGYNEQFF,TGTGCCAGCAGTTTACTAGCGGGCTACAATGAGCAGTTCTTC
TRBV6-6,-,once,TRBJ1-2,13,CASSYRSRDGYTF,TGTGCCAGCAGTTACCGGAGCAGGGATGGCTACACCTTC
TRBV6-5,TRBD2,-,TRBJ2-1,16,CASSYSSSGLYNEQFF,TGTGCCAGCAGTTACTCGTCTAGCGGGCTCTACAATGAGCAGTTCTTC
TRBV19,-,-,TRBJ1-3,13,CASKTSSGNTIYF,TGTGCCAGTAAAACAAGCTCTGGAAACACCATATATTTT
TRBV7-9,TRBD1,-,TRBJ2-5,15,CASSVRQGEQETQYF,TGTGCCAGCAGCGTTCGACAGGGGGAACAAGAGACCCAGTACTTC
TRBV6-5,TRBD1,-,TRBJ2-2,16,CASSYGQGANTGELFF,TGTGCCAGCAGTTACGGACAGGGGGCGAACACCGGGGAGCTGTTTTTT
TRBV5-4,-,-,TRBJ1-1,15,CASSLPQTKNTEAFF,TGTGCCAGCAGCTTACCCCAGACTAAGAACACTGAAGCTTTCTTT
TRBV4-1,-,-,TRBJ2-2,16,CASSQEVGTFTGELFF,TGCGCCAGCAGCCAAGAAGTCGGGACATTCACCGGGGAGCTGTTTTTT
TRBV5-4,-,-,TRBJ2-1,16,CASSFWRTSSYNEQFF,TGTGCCAGCAGCTTTTGGCGGACGAGCTCCTACAATGAGCAGTTCTTC
TRBV5-1,-,once,TRBJ2-3,15,CASSLVVGSADTQYF,TGCGCCAGCAGCTTGGTGGTCGGGAGTGCAGATACGCAGTATTTT
TRBV5-1,-,-,TRBJ2-2,16,CASSFDPDVGTGELFF,TGCGCCAGCAGTTTTGACCCCGACGTAGGCACCGGGGAGCTGTTTTTT
TRBV7-2,-,once,TRBJ2-5,15,CASSLQGGYQETQYF,TGTGCCAGCAGCTTACAGGGGGGGTACCAAGAGACCCAGTACTTC
TRBV15,-,-,TRBJ1-1,14,CATSSQSIVAEAFF,TGTGCCACCAGCAGCCAATCAATAGTCGCTGAAGCTTTCTTT
TRBV10-3,-,-,TRBJ2-1,15,CAISDFDRQYNEQFF,TGTGCCATCAGTGATTTTGACAGACAGTACAATGAGCAGTTCTTC
TRBV7-9,-,few,TRBJ1-2,17,CAIHVSQTGAQNYGYTF,TGTGCCATCCATGTGAGCCAAACAGGAGCCCAGAACTATGGCTACACCTTC
TRBV10-3,TRBD1,once,TRBJ1-1,13,CASQAQGGTEAFF,TGTGCCAGCCAGGCCCAGGGGGGCACTGAAGCTTTCTTT
TRBV7-2,TRBD1,-,TRBJ1-5,14,CASSLGDRDQPQHF,TGTGCCAGCAGCCTCGGGGACAGGGATCAGCCCCAGCATTTT
TRBV2,-,-,TRBJ1-4,13,CASSEVQGEKLFF,TGTGCCAGCAGTGAAGTACAGGGTGAAAAACTGTTTTTT
TRBV2,-,-,TRBJ2-5,12,CASRQGEETQYF,TGTGCCAGCAGACAGGGAGAGGAGACCCAGTACTTC
TRBV5-6,TRBD1,-,TRBJ1-5,13,CASNRQGIQPQHF,TGTGCCAGCAACAGACAGGGAATACAGCCCCAGCATTTT
TRBV18,-,once,TRBJ2-6,18,CASSPAGGSGPGANVLTF,TGTGCCAGCTCACCAGCTGGTGGGAGCGGTCCTGGGGCCAACGTCCTGACTTTC
TRBV18,-,-,TRBJ2-1,15,CASSPLPSLDNEQFF,TGTGCCAGCTCACCACTGCCTAGCCTTGACAATGAGCAGTTCTTC
TRBV10-2,-,once,TRBJ2-1,14,CASSESKSYNEQFF,TGCGCCAGCAGTGAGTCTAAGTCCTACAATGAGCAGTTCTTC
TRBV4-3,-,-,TRBJ1-2,15,CASSQGVAVRYGYTF,TGCGCCAGCAGCCAAGGAGTCGCAGTCCGGTATGGCTACACCTTC
TRBV30,-,-,TRBJ1-3,13,CAWISGIGNTIYF,TGTGCCTGGATTTCCGGGATCGGAAACACCATATATTTT
TRBV7-9,-,once,TRBJ2-1,16,CASSPPGISSYNEQFF,TGTGCCAGCAGCCCGCCGGGGATTAGCTCCTACAATGAGCAGTTCTTC
TRBV6-1,-,-,TRBJ2-5,15,CASSEARQATETQYF,TGTGCCAGCAGTGAAGCGCGTCAGGCGACCGAGACCCAGTACTTC
TRBV7-9,-,-,TRBJ2-1,15,CASIEGPSEYNEQFF,TGTGCCAGCATAGAGGGGCCCAGCGAGTACAATGAGCAGTTCTTC
TRBV12-2,-,-,TRBJ2-3,15,CASPLAGTFTDTQYF,TGTGCAAGCCCTTTAGCGGGAACCTTCACAGATACGCAGTATTTT
TRBV5-5,-,-,TRBJ1-1,16,CASSGGQLVTGTEAFF,TGTGCCAGCAGCGGCGGACAGTTGGTGACCGGGACTGAAGCTTTCTTT
TRBV6-5,-,-,TRBJ1-1,15,CASSYLDRQNTEAFF,TGTGCCAGCAGTTACCTTGACAGGCAGAACACTGAAGCTTTCTTT
TRBV5-3,-,-,TRBJ2-6,16,CARGKDGPSGANVLTF,TGTGCCAGGGGGAAGGACGGTCCCTCTGGGGCCAACGTCCTGACTTTC
TRBV30,-,-,TRBJ2-2,15,CAWSQLGTHTGELFF,TGTGCCTGGAGTCAGTTGGGAACGCACACCGGGGAGCTGTTTTTT
TRBV4-3,TRBD1,-,TRBJ2-7,14,CASGPGTGSVEQYF,TGCGCCAGCGGCCCCGGGACAGGGAGCGTCGAGCAGTACTTC
TRBV7-2,TRBD1,once,TRBJ2-7,14,CASSRGTGEHEQYF,TGTGCCAGCTCCAGAGGGACAGGGGAGCACGAGCAGTACTTC
TRBV27,-,-,TRBJ2-3,14,CASSSLLETDTQYF,TGTGCCAGCAGTTCCCTACTAGAGACAGATACGCAGTATTTT